The rows below give T cell receptor beta chains drawn from one sample of a study of blood T cell repertoires in COVID-19. Assay used: immunoSEQ multiplex PCR; TCRdb lists only in-frame clones, some missing. The sample gives roughly 280,000 clones, around 84% of which show up once; around 5% is in the top ten. The sequenced sample was peripheral blood. These receptors originate from a woman aged 60-75 years with COVID-19, enrolled during active disease. CDR3s include the opening cysteine and the closing phenylalanine or tryptophan. Fields, in order: J gene, V gene, CDR3 protein.

j_gene: TRBJ1-1; v_gene: TRBV3-1/TRBV3-2; CDR3aa: CASSLVGQEAFF
j_gene: TRBJ2-1; v_gene: TRBV7-3; CDR3aa: CASSLRGTRHNEQFF
j_gene: TRBJ1-3; v_gene: TRBV28; CDR3aa: CASSLYTRGNTIYF
j_gene: TRBJ2-3; v_gene: TRBV6-5; CDR3aa: CASRVASGLTDTQYF
j_gene: TRBJ2-3; v_gene: TRBV7-2; CDR3aa: CASSLRRLAGADTQYF
j_gene: TRBJ2-3; v_gene: TRBV7-8; CDR3aa: CASSNLPSGRGGSTDTQYF
j_gene: TRBJ2-3; v_gene: TRBV3-1/TRBV3-2; CDR3aa: CASSAGTSGRRRDTDTQYF
j_gene: TRBJ2-3; v_gene: TRBV28; CDR3aa: CASSSAGGADTQYF
j_gene: TRBJ2-1; v_gene: TRBV7-9; CDR3aa: CASSLMAGGPKEQFF
j_gene: TRBJ1-3; v_gene: TRBV5-4; CDR3aa: CASSSDSRAGNTIYF
j_gene: TRBJ2-4; v_gene: TRBV19; CDR3aa: CASSTISTRSKNIQYF
j_gene: TRBJ1-2; v_gene: TRBV5-4; CDR3aa: CASSWDSHNYGYTF
j_gene: TRBJ1-1; v_gene: TRBV19; CDR3aa: CASSITGTMNTEAFF
j_gene: TRBJ2-1; v_gene: TRBV1; CDR3aa: CTSSQDRSGNEQFF
j_gene: TRBJ2-3; v_gene: TRBV19; CDR3aa: CASSLTSGGTDTQYF
j_gene: TRBJ2-3; v_gene: TRBV29-1; CDR3aa: CSVGGSGQGRTDTQYF
j_gene: TRBJ1-1; v_gene: TRBV19; CDR3aa: CASSYHGQGARNTEAFF
j_gene: TRBJ2-1; v_gene: TRBV18; CDR3aa: CASSLAGPTTTGSYNEQFF
j_gene: TRBJ1-2; v_gene: TRBV27; CDR3aa: CASRPGTGLPLFGYTF
j_gene: TRBJ1-2; v_gene: TRBV19; CDR3aa: CASSISGTEYGYTF
j_gene: TRBJ2-1; v_gene: TRBV9; CDR3aa: CASSRAGTSGIRYNEQFF
j_gene: TRBJ1-1; v_gene: TRBV29-1; CDR3aa: CSVDRGTNTEAFF
j_gene: TRBJ2-1; v_gene: TRBV6-5; CDR3aa: CASRPGLVSYNEQFF
j_gene: TRBJ1-2; v_gene: TRBV18; CDR3aa: CASSPGQLNYGYTF
j_gene: TRBJ2-7; v_gene: TRBV6-5; CDR3aa: CASLAAYEQYF
j_gene: TRBJ2-7; v_gene: TRBV6-5; CDR3aa: CAINRDSRYEQYF